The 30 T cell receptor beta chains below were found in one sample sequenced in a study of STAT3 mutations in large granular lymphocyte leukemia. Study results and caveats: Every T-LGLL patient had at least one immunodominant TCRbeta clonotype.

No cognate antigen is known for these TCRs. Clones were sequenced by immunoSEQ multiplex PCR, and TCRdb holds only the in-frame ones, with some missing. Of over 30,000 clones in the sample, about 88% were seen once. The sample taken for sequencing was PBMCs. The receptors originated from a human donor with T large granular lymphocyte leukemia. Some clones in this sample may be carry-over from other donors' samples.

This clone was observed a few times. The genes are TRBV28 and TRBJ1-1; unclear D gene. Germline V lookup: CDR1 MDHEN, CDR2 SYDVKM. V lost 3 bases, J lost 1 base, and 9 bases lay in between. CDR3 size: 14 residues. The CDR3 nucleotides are TGTGCCAGCAGTTTTTCCAGGAAGAACACTGAAGCTTTCTTT. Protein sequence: CASSFSRKNTEAFF.

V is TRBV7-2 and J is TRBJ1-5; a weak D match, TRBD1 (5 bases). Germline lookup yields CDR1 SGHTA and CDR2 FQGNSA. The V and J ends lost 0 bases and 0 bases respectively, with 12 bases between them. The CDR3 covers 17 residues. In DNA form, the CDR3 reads TGTGCCAGCAGCTTAGCGAGTCAGGGTTATAGCAATCAGCCCCAGCATTTT. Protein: CASSLASQGYSNQPQHF.

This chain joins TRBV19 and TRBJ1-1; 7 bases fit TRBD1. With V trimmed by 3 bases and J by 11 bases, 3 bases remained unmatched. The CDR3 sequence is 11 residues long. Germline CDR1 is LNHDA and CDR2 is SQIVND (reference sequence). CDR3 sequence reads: CASSIRDSAFF. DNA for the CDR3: TGTGCCAGTAGTATTCGGGACAGTGCTTTCTTT.

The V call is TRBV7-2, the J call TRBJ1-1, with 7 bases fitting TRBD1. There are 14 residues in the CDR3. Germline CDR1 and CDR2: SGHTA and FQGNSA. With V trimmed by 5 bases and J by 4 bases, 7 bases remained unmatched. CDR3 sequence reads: CASSPQGDSTEAFF. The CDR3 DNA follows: TGTGCCAGCAGCCCTCAGGGGGACAGCACTGAAGCTTTCTTT.

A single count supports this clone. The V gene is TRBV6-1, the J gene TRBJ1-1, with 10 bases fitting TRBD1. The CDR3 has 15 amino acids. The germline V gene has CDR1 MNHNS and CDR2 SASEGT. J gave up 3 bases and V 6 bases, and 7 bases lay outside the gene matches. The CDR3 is CASRSGTGAHTEAFF. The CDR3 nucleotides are TGTGCCAGCAGGTCCGGGACAGGGGCGCACACTGAAGCTTTCTTT.

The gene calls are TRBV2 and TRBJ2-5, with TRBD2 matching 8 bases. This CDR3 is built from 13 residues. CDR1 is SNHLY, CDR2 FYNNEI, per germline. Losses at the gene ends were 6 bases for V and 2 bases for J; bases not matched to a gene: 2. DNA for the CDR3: TGTGCCAGCAGGGGGACTAGTCAAGAGACCCAGTACTTC. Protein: CASRGTSQETQYF. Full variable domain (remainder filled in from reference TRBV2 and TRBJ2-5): EPEVTQTPSHQVTQMGQEVILRCVPISNHLYFYWYRQILGQKVEFLVSFYNNEISEKSEIFDDQFSVERPDGSNFTLKIRSTKLEDSAMYFCASRGTSQETQYFGPGTRLLVL.

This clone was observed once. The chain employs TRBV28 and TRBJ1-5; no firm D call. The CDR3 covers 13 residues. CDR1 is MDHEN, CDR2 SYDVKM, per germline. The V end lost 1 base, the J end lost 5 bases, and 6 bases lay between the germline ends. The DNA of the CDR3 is TGTGCCAGCAGTTTATTGGGGTATCAGCCCCAGCATTTT. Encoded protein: CASSLLGYQPQHF.

CDR3 sequence (DNA): TGTGCCAGCAGCCCCGGGAGGACCTCCTACGAGCAGTACGTC. Translated, it gives CASSPGRTSYEQYV. V gene TRBV11-1 combines with J gene TRBJ2-7, with TRBD2 matching over 7 bases. With 5 bases clipped from V and 0 bases from J, the junction kept 4 bases outside the gene matches. This CDR3 contains 14 residues. Germline V gene data show CDR1 as SGHAT and CDR2 as FQDESV (reference sequence).

This CDR3 reads CASSLGDDRTEAFF. CDR3 coding DNA: TGCGCCAGCAGCTTGGGAGACGACAGGACAGAAGCTTTCTTT. This rearrangement joins TRBV5-1 to TRBJ1-1; perhaps TRBD1 as D (6 bases). Germline V gene sequence: CDR1 SGHRS, CDR2 YFSETQ. CDR3 length equals 14 residues. V was trimmed by 0 bases and J by 8 bases, leaving 14 bases between them.

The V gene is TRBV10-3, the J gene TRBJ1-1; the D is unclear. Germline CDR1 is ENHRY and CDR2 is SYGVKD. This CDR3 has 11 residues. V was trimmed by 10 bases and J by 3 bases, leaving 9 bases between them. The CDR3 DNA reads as TGTGCCACGGGCAAGGACACTGAAGCTTTCTTT. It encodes CATGKDTEAFF.

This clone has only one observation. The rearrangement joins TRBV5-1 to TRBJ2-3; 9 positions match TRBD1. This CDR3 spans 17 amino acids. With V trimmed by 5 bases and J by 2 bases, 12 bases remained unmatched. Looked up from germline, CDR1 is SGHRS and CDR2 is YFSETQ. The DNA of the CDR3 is TGCGCCAGCAGTTACCTACAGGGGGCCGGGGTCACAGATACGCAGTATTTT. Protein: CASSYLQGAGVTDTQYF.

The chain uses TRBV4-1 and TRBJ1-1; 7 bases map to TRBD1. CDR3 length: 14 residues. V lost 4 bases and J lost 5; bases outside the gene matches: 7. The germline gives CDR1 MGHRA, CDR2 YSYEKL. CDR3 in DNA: TGCGCCAGCAGCCCTATCACAGGGGCGACTGAAGCTTTCTTT. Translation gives CASSPITGATEAFF.

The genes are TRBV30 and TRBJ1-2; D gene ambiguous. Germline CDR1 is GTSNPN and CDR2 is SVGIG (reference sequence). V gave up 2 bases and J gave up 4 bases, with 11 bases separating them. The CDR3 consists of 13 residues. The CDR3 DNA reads TGTGCCTGGAGTACGCCACAGAGCTATGGCTACACCTTC. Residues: CAWSTPQSYGYTF.

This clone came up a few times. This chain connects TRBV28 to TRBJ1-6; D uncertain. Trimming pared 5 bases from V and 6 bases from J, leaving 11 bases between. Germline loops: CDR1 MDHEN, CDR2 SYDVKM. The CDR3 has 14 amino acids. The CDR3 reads CASSGGSPNSPLHF. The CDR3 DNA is TGTGCCAGCAGTGGAGGCAGTCCTAATTCACCCCTCCACTTT.

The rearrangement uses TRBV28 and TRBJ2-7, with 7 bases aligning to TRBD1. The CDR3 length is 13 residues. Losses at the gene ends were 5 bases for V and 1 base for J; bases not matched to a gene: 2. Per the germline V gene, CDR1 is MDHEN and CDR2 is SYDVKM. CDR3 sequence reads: CASSTGQSYEQYV. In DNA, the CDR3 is TGTGCCAGCAGTACGGGACAGTCCTACGAGCAGTACGTC.

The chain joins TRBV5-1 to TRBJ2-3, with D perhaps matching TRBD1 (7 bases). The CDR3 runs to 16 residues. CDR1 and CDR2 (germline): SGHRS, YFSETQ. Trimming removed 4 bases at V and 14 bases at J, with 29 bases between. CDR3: CASSGGTEILVGAMYF. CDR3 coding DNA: TGCGCCAGCAGCGGCGGGACAGAGATCTTAGTCGGGGCGATGTATTTT.

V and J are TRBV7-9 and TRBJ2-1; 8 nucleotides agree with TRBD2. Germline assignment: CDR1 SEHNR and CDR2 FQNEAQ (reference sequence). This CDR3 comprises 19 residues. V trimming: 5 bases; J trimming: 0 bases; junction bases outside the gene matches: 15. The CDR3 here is CASSPGGSARGGSYNEQFF. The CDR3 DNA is TGTGCCAGCAGCCCCGGGGGCAGCGCCCGGGGGGGCTCCTACAATGAGCAGTTCTTC.

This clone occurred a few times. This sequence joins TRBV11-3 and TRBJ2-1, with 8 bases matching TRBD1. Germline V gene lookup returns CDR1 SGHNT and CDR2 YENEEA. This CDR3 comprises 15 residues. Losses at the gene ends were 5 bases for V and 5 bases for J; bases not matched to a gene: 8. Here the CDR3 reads CASSTAGTGHNEQFF. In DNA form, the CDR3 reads TGTGCCAGCAGCACAGCCGGGACAGGACACAATGAGCAGTTCTTC.

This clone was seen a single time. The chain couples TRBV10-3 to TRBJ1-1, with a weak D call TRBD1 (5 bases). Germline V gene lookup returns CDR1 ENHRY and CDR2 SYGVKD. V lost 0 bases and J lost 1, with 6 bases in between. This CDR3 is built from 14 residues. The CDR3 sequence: CAISESQGNTEAFF. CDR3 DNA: TGTGCCATCAGTGAGTCTCAGGGGAACACTGAAGCTTTCTTT.

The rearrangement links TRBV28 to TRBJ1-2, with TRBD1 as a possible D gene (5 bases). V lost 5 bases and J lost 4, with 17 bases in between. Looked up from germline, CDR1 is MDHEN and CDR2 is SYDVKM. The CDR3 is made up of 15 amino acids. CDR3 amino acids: CASSPQGRKIYGYTF. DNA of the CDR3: TGTGCCAGCAGTCCTCAGGGAAGAAAAATCTATGGCTACACCTTC.

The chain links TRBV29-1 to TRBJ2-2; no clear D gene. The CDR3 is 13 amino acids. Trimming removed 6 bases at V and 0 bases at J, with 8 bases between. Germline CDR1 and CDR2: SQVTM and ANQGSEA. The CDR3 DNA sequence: TGCAGCGTAGACACATCGAACACCGGGGAGCTGTTTTTT. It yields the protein CSVDTSNTGELFF.

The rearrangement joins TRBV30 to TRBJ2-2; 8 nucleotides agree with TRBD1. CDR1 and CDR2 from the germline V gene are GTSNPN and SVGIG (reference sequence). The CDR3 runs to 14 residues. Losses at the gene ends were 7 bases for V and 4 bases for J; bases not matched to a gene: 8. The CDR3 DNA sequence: TGTGCCTCTACAGGGGGTACGGGCACCGGGGAGCTGTTTTTT. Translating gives CASTGGTGTGELFF.

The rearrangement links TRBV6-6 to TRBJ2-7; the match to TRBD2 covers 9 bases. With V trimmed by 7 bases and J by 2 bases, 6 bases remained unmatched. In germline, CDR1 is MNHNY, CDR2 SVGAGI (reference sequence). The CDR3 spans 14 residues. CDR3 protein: CASTVAGGPYEQYF. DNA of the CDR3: TGTGCCAGCACCGTGGCGGGGGGGCCCTACGAGCAGTACTTC.

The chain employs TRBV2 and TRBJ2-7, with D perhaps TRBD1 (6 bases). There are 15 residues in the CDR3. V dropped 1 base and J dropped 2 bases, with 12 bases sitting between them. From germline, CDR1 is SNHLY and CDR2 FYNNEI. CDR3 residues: CASSEDRALTYEQYV. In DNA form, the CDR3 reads TGTGCCAGCAGTGAAGACAGGGCCCTAACCTACGAGCAGTACGTC.

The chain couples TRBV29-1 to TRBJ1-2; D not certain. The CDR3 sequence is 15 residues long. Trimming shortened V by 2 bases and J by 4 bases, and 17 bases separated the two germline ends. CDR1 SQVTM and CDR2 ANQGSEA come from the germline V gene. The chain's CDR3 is CSVERVIDPLYGYTF. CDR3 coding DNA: TGCAGCGTTGAACGAGTTATCGACCCCCTCTATGGCTACACCTTC.

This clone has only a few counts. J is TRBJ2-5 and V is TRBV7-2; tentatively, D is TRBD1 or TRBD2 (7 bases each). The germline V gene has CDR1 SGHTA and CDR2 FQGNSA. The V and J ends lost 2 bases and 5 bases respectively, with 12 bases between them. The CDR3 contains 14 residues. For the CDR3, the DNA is TGTGCCAGCAGCTTACAGGGGGGAGGGGAGACCCAGTACTTC. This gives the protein CASSLQGGGETQYF.

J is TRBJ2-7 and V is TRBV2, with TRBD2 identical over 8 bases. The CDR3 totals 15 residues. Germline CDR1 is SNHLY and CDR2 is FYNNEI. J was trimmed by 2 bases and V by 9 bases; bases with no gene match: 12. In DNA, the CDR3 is TGTGCCAGTCATACTAGCGGCCGAACCCCCTACGAGCAGTACGTC. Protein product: CASHTSGRTPYEQYV.

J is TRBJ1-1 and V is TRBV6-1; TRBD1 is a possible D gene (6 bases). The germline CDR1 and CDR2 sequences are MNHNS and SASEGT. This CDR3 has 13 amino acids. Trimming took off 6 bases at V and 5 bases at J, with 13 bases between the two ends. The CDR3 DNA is TGTGCCAGCAGACCCACGGGGGCTACTGAAGCTTTCTTT. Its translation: CASRPTGATEAFF.

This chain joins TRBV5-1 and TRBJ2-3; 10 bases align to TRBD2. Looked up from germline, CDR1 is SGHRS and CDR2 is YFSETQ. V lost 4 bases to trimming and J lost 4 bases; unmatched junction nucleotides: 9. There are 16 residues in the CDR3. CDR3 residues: CASSPTSGTIADTQYF. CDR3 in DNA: TGCGCCAGCAGCCCTACTAGCGGGACCATAGCAGATACGCAGTATTTT.

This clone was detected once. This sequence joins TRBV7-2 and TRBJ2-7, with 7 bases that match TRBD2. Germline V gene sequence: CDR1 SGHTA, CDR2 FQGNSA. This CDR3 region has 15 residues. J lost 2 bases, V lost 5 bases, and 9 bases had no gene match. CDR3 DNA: TGTGCCAGCAGCACTCTCCCGGGACTAACCTACGAGCAGTACTTC. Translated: CASSTLPGLTYEQYF.